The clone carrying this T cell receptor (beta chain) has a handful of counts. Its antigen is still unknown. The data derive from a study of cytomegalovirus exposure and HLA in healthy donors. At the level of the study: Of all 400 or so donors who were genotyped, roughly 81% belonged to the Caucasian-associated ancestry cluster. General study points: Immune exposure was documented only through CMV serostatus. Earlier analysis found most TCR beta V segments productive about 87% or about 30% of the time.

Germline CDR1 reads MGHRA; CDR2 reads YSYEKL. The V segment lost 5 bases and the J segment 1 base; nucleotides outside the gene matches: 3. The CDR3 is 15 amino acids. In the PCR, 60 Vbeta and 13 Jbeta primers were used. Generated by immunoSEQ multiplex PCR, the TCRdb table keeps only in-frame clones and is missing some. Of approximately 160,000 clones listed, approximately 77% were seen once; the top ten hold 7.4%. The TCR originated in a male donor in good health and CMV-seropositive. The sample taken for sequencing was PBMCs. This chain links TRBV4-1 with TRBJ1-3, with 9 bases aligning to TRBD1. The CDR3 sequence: CASSETGGSGNTIYF. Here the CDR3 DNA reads TGCGCCAGCAGCGAGACAGGGGGATCTGGAAACACCATATATTTT.